These T cell receptor beta chains were read from a single sample in a study of shared clonotypes between healthy human individuals. Using immunoSEQ multiplex PCR, the repertoire was profiled, and TCRdb retains in-frame clones only, with some absent. The sample holds some 700,000 clones, roughly 87% seen once. Specimen: memory CD8+ T cells from PBMCs. These receptors were taken from a man in his late teens or twenties in good health. Some clones in this sample may be carry-over from other donors' samples. Each CDR3 is given with its conserved first and last residue. The order of the fields is V gene, J gene, D gene, CDR3 protein, CDR3 DNA. A D gene is named only where the DNA matches it firmly.

TRBV27,TRBJ1-5,.,CASSYNNNQPQHF,TGTGCCAGCAGTTACAACAACAATCAGCCCCAGCATTTT
TRBV5-4,TRBJ2-1,TRBD2,CASTWGGGPIQNEQFF,TGTGCCAGCACCTGGGGGGGAGGGCCAATACAAAATGAGCAGTTCTTC
TRBV27,TRBJ1-1,.,CASSFGVGTEAFF,TGTGCCAGCAGTTTCGGGGTTGGCACTGAAGCTTTCTTT
TRBV11-1,TRBJ1-5,.,CASSEEGAQPQHF,TGTGCCAGCAGTGAAGAAGGGGCTCAGCCCCAGCATTTT
TRBV7-3,TRBJ1-5,.,CASSLIPRRVVWPQHF,TGTGCCAGCAGCTTAATCCCCCGCAGGGTAGTATGGCCCCAGCATTTT
TRBV27,TRBJ2-3,.,CASSLFGGPSASTDTQYF,TGTGCCAGCAGTTTATTTGGGGGGCCAAGTGCTAGCACAGATACGCAGTATTTT
TRBV5-6,TRBJ1-5,TRBD1,CASTTGGQPQHF,TGTGCCAGCACTACAGGGGGACAGCCCCAGCATTTT
TRBV5-6,TRBJ2-5,.,CASSPANSETQYF,TGTGCCAGCAGCCCCGCTAACTCGGAGACCCAGTACTTC
TRBV7-3,TRBJ2-1,.,CASSLRGSSYNEQFF,TGTGCCAGCAGTCTGCGGGGTAGCTCCTACAATGAGCAGTTCTTC
TRBV4-1,TRBJ2-5,.,CASSQDLTVLQETQYF,TGCGCCAGCAGCCAAGATCTGACAGTCTTACAAGAGACCCAGTACTTC